This T cell receptor (beta chain) was identified during a study of PD-1 blockade in mismatch repair-deficient tumors. Findings of the study overall: Rapid post-treatment expansion, then contraction, generally preceding radiologic response, marked tumor-resident clones.

The CDR3 runs to 15 residues. Germline assignment: CDR1 SGHTA and CDR2 FQGNSA. V lost 1 base and J lost 4, with 13 bases in between. In regard to this clone: Antigen: not known.

Every patient had mismatch repair deficiency by PCR or immunohistochemistry. Here immunoSEQ multiplex PCR was the method, and the copy in TCRdb shows in-frame clones only, minus some. The sample has some 100,000 clones, roughly four fifths seen once; the top ten hold roughly 6.3%. Sequencing was performed on peripheral blood, taken roughly 35 weeks after starting pembrolizumab. This TCR was recovered from an adult with mismatch repair-deficient cancer. V usage is TRBV7-2 and J usage is TRBJ1-1; D possibly corresponds to TRBD1 (6 bases). The chain's CDR3 is CASSLVAGAGTEAFF. CDR3 DNA sequence: TGTGCCAGCAGCTTAGTGGCAGGGGCGGGCACTGAAGCTTTCTTT.